Following are 31 T cell receptor beta chains from one sample sequenced in a study of T cell repertoires and HLA-DP antigens (dated by TCRdb to 2017 to 2018). Antigens of these TCRs are unknown. The method behind the library was the immunoSEQ multiplex PCR assay. The table was pulled from immuneACCESS by TCRdb, which kept in-frame rearrangements only. Such tables lose some clones; where checked, under half of the loss comes from unresolved V genes, and the rest has no known cause. The sample table records about 110,000 clones; over 90% of these occur just once. Jointly, the top ten make up under 0.35% of the sample. Sequences were obtained from CD4+ T cells from PBMCs. All receptors derive from a woman aged 18-35 years in good health and CMV-seronegative.

The CDR3 DNA sequence: TGCGCCAGCAGCCCGGCGGGGGAGTACTCTGGAAACACCATATATTTT. The encoded protein is CASSPAGEYSGNTIYF. V is TRBV5-1 and J is TRBJ1-3; TRBD1 might be the D (5 bases). This CDR3 is built from 16 residues. CDR1 is SGHRS and CDR2 is YFSETQ in the germline V gene. V was pared by 4 bases and J by 0 bases, with 14 bases between.

The chain recombines TRBV18 with TRBJ1-2; no clear D gene. There are 13 residues in the CDR3. Germline loops: CDR1 KGHSH, CDR2 LQKENI. The V and J ends lost 0 bases and 8 bases respectively, with 10 bases between them. CDR3 sequence (DNA): TGTGCCAGCTCACCACCGGTCGGGCCCGGCTACACCTTC. Protein sequence: CASSPPVGPGYTF. Using reference TRBV18 and TRBJ1-2 for the parts outside the CDR3, the full variable domain is NAGVMQNPRHLVRRRGQEARLRCSPMKGHSHVYWYRQLPEEGLKFMVYLQKENIIDESGMPKERFSAEFPKEGPSILRIQQVVRGDSAAYFCASSPPVGPGYTFGSGTRLTVV.

This chain uses TRBV11-1 with TRBJ2-3, with 7 bases fitting TRBD2. This CDR3 has 15 amino acids. The trim removed 3 bases at V and 0 bases at J, leaving 3 bases unmatched. Germline V CDR1 and CDR2: SGHAT, FQDESV (reference sequence). CDR3 sequence: CASSLPGLSTDTQYF. The CDR3 DNA reads as TGTGCCAGCAGCTTGCCGGGACTAAGCACAGATACGCAGTATTTT.

V and J are TRBV7-6 and TRBJ1-4; 7 bases fit TRBD1. Germline V gives CDR1 SGHVS, CDR2 FNYEAQ. CDR3 size: 16 residues. J was trimmed by 4 bases and V by 1 base; bases with no gene match: 6. The CDR3 region is CASSLGPGQNNEKLFF. CDR3 nucleotides: TGTGCCAGCAGCTTAGGCCCGGGACAGAATAATGAAAAACTGTTTTTT. Complete variable domain (other parts from reference TRBV7-6 and TRBJ1-4): GAGVSQSPRYKVTKRGQDVALRCDPISGHVSLYWYRQALGQGPEFLTYFNYEAQQDKSGLPNDRFSAERPEGSISTLTIQRTEQRDSAMYRCASSLGPGQNNEKLFFGSGTQLSVL.

This rearrangement joins TRBV27 to TRBJ2-3; TRBD2 agrees at 9 bases. Germline lookup yields CDR1 MNHEY and CDR2 SMNVEV (reference sequence). The V segment lost 1 base and the J segment 1 base; nucleotides outside the gene matches: 0. The CDR3 extends over 15 amino acids. The CDR3 DNA reads TGTGCCAGCAGTTTATGGACTAGCGGCACAGATACGCAGTATTTT. Protein sequence: CASSLWTSGTDTQYF.

The rearrangement links TRBV5-1 to TRBJ2-1, with 10 bases matching TRBD1. The V gene's germline CDR1 is SGHRS and CDR2 YFSETQ. The CDR3 contains 18 residues. Unmatched junction bases numbered 11, after V lost 0 bases and J lost 5 bases. CDR3 sequence reads: CASSLVTGGVLVHNEQFF. The CDR3 DNA sequence: TGCGCCAGCAGCTTGGTGACAGGGGGCGTTCTCGTTCACAATGAGCAGTTCTTC.

The genes are TRBV4-1 and TRBJ2-1, with 14 bases matching TRBD2. The germline gives CDR1 MGHRA, CDR2 YSYEKL. Trimming cost V 8 bases and J 3 bases; bases outside gene matches: 6. The CDR3 extends over 16 amino acids. This chain's CDR3 is CASRGLAGVNYNEQFF. As DNA, the CDR3 is TGCGCCAGCCGGGGACTAGCGGGAGTTAACTACAATGAGCAGTTCTTC.

The CDR3 spells CASSTRGAAGTEAFF. For the CDR3, the DNA is TGTGCCAGCAGTACTCGAGGGGCTGCGGGCACTGAAGCTTTCTTT. The chain employs TRBV6-5 and TRBJ1-1, with a possible D match to TRBD1 (5 bases). Germline V gene lookup returns CDR1 MNHEY and CDR2 SVGAGI. The CDR3 consists of 15 residues. V gave up 5 bases and J gave up 4 bases, with 17 bases separating them.

This chain links TRBV29-1 with TRBJ1-1; tentatively, D is TRBD1 (6 bases). Germline V lookup: CDR1 SQVTM, CDR2 ANQGSEA. V was clipped by 7 bases and J by 0 bases, with 18 bases between them. The CDR3 spans 15 residues. CDR3 sequence: CSGGGDRVMNTEAFF. The CDR3 DNA reads TGCAGCGGAGGGGGGGACCGAGTAATGAACACTGAAGCTTTCTTT.

In this sample, this clone turned up once. The J gene is TRBJ2-4, the V gene TRBV6-1; no reliable D call. Deletions cut 3 bases from V and 0 bases from J, with 9 bases between. Per the germline V gene, CDR1 is MNHNS and CDR2 is SASEGT. The CDR3 covers 15 residues. CDR3 sequence reads: CASSDARIAKNIQYF. The DNA of the CDR3 is TGTGCCAGCAGTGACGCCAGAATAGCCAAAAACATTCAGTACTTC.

This chain uses TRBV7-2 with TRBJ2-5; 7 bases align to TRBD2. Germline V CDR1 and CDR2: SGHTA, FQGNSA. With V trimmed by 0 bases and J by 10 bases, 11 bases remained unmatched. The CDR3 spans 15 residues. CDR3 sequence reads: CASSLARDFGGGQYF. In DNA form, the CDR3 reads TGTGCCAGCAGCTTAGCAAGGGACTTTGGGGGGGGCCAGTACTTC.

V usage is TRBV27 and J usage is TRBJ2-2; D uncertain. Germline V CDR1 and CDR2: MNHEY, SMNVEV (reference sequence). The CDR3 length is 13 residues. Trimming took 3 bases from V and 4 from J, leaving 6 bases between them. In DNA, the CDR3 is TGTGCCAGCAGTTTCTCTACCACCGGGGAGCTGTTTTTT. It is translated as CASSFSTTGELFF.

The V and J genes are TRBV9 and TRBJ1-3; no firm D call. Germline V gene lookup returns CDR1 SGDLS and CDR2 YYNGEE. The CDR3 extends over 14 amino acids. Trimming cost V 0 bases and J 2 bases, with 6 bases left between them. This chain's CDR3 is CASSVGGPGNTIYF. In nucleotides, the CDR3 is TGTGCCAGCAGCGTAGGAGGGCCTGGAAACACCATATATTTT.

The genes are TRBV6-1 and TRBJ1-3; D call uncertain. V was trimmed by 6 bases and J by 0 bases, leaving 9 bases between them. The CDR3 sequence is 14 residues long. Germline V gene data show CDR1 as MNHNS and CDR2 as SASEGT. The CDR3 protein is CASRPSSSGNTIYF. The DNA for the CDR3 is TGTGCCAGCAGGCCGAGTAGCTCTGGAAACACCATATATTTT.

In its sample, this clone was seen once. This rearrangement joins TRBV9 to TRBJ2-6, with unresolved D. This CDR3 contains 14 residues. Looked up from germline, CDR1 is SGDLS and CDR2 is YYNGEE. The ends were cut back, 4 bases at V and 0 bases at J, with 5 bases in the middle. As DNA, the CDR3 is TGTGCCAGCAGCCCCCTCTCTGGGGCCAACGTCCTGACTTTC. Translating it yields CASSPLSGANVLTF.

The chain uses TRBV9 and TRBJ2-2; 8 bases line up with TRBD2. Germline V gives CDR1 SGDLS, CDR2 YYNGEE. V dropped 0 bases and J dropped 7; count of bases not matched to a gene: 5. The CDR3 runs 15 residues. The CDR3 region is CASSVAGGRIGELFF. The CDR3 DNA is TGTGCCAGCAGCGTAGCGGGGGGGCGTATCGGGGAGCTGTTTTTT.

The chain combines TRBV7-2 with TRBJ2-7, with no clear D. This CDR3 is built from 13 residues. The germline V gene encodes CDR1 SGHTA and CDR2 FQGNSA. V shed 1 base and J shed 1 base, with 5 bases lying between them. The CDR3 DNA reads as TGTGCCAGCAGCTTAGTCAGTTCCTACGAGCAGTACGTC. Encoded protein: CASSLVSSYEQYV.

In nucleotides, the CDR3 is TGCGCCAGCCGAAGACTAGCGGGAGGAACGAACACCGGGGAGCTGTTTTTT. Its protein product is CASRRLAGGTNTGELFF. The V gene is TRBV5-1, the J gene TRBJ2-2; 13 positions match TRBD2. This CDR3 region has 17 residues. The germline V gene encodes CDR1 SGHRS and CDR2 YFSETQ. Trimming cost V 7 bases and J 0 bases; bases outside gene matches: 6.

V is TRBV7-8 and J is TRBJ1-6; D may be TRBD1 (6 bases). The germline gives CDR1 SGHVS, CDR2 FQNEAQ. Trimming shortened V by 6 bases and J by 0 bases, and 12 bases separated the two germline ends. This CDR3 is built from 16 residues. Here the CDR3 reads CASRHTGSSYNSPLHF. The CDR3 DNA follows: TGTGCCAGCAGGCATACAGGGAGCTCCTATAATTCACCCCTCCACTTT. Combining the CDR3 with reference TRBV7-8 and TRBJ1-6 gives the whole variable domain GAGVSQSPRYKVAKRGQDVALRCDPISGHVSLFWYQQALGQGPEFLTYFQNEAQLDKSGLPSDRFFAERPEGSVSTLKIQRTQQEDSAVYLCASRHTGSSYNSPLHFGNGTRLTVT.

This chain uses TRBV11-2 with TRBJ2-2; 14 bases are shared with TRBD2. Unmatched junction bases numbered 6, after V lost 0 bases and J lost 3 bases. The CDR3 runs 19 residues. Germline CDR1 and CDR2: SGHAT and FQNNGV. The CDR3 protein is CASSLEGTSGGPHTGELFF. The CDR3 DNA reads TGTGCCAGCAGCTTAGAAGGGACTAGCGGGGGACCTCACACCGGGGAGCTGTTTTTT. Combining the CDR3 with reference TRBV11-2 and TRBJ2-2 gives the whole variable domain EAGVAQSPRYKIIEKRQSVAFWCNPISGHATLYWYQQILGQGPKLLIQFQNNGVVDDSQLPKDRFSAERLKGVDSTLKIQPAKLEDSAVYLCASSLEGTSGGPHTGELFFGEGSRLTVL.

The rearrangement joins TRBV19 to TRBJ1-4; tentatively, D is TRBD1 (6 bases). The CDR3 totals 15 residues. Germline CDR1 is LNHDA and CDR2 is SQIVND (reference sequence). Trimming stripped 2 bases from V and 3 bases from J, with 10 bases between. CDR3 protein: CASSISRGANEKLFF. The CDR3 DNA is TGTGCCAGTAGTATAAGCAGGGGAGCTAATGAAAAACTGTTTTTT.

The rearrangement uses TRBV30 and TRBJ2-3, with D tentatively TRBD1 (5 bases). V lost 2 bases and J 4 bases, leaving 13 bases between the germline ends. From germline, CDR1 is GTSNPN and CDR2 SVGIG (reference sequence). The CDR3 sequence is 14 residues long. DNA for the CDR3: TGTGCCTGGAGTTCAGGGATCAAGGCAGATACGCAGTATTTT. Protein product: CAWSSGIKADTQYF.

The chain links TRBV28 to TRBJ2-1; weak D call: TRBD1 (5 bases). The length of the CDR3 is 14 residues. Germline V gives CDR1 MDHEN, CDR2 SYDVKM. Trimming pared 3 bases from V and 4 bases from J, leaving 10 bases between. Here the CDR3 reads CASSFEQAYNEQFF. DNA of the CDR3: TGTGCCAGCAGTTTTGAACAGGCTTACAATGAGCAGTTCTTC.

The count of this clone is one. This rearrangement joins TRBV9 to TRBJ1-1, with TRBD1 matching over 8 bases. CDR3 length: 14 residues. V was clipped by 4 bases and J by 6 bases; unmatched bases: 8. CDR1 is SGDLS, CDR2 YYNGEE, per germline. CDR3 residues: CASSRYTGGAEAFF. CDR3 sequence (DNA): TGTGCCAGCAGCCGGTATACAGGGGGAGCTGAAGCTTTCTTT.

The V gene is TRBV7-2, the J gene TRBJ2-1, with 11 positions matching TRBD2. V was clipped by 5 bases and J by 4 bases; unmatched bases: 13. Germline assignment: CDR1 SGHTA and CDR2 FQGNSA. This CDR3 comprises 18 residues. In DNA, the CDR3 is TGTGCCAGCAGCCCGAACCCGACCCTAGCGGGGGGATACAATGAGCAGTTCTTC. It codes for CASSPNPTLAGGYNEQFF.

The J gene is TRBJ2-1, the V gene TRBV11-2, with TRBD1 as a possible D gene (5 bases). The CDR3 sequence is 12 residues long. Looked up from germline, CDR1 is SGHAT and CDR2 is FQNNGV. V was clipped by 5 bases and J by 6 bases, with 8 bases between them. The CDR3 region is CASSQGANEQFF. DNA of the CDR3: TGTGCCAGCAGCCAAGGGGCCAATGAGCAGTTCTTC.

The chain couples TRBV7-2 to TRBJ1-4; D call uncertain. This CDR3 region has 12 residues. Trimming removed 4 bases from V and 3 bases from J, with 3 bases in between. The V gene's germline CDR1 is SGHTA and CDR2 FQGNSA. This CDR3 is CASSSSNEKLFF. The CDR3 nucleotides are TGTGCCAGCAGCTCATCTAATGAAAAACTGTTTTTT.

The chain uses TRBV5-8 and TRBJ2-1; 8 bases fit TRBD1. The CDR3 has 17 amino acids. Germline CDR1 is SGHTS and CDR2 is YDEGEE. Unmatched junction bases numbered 6, after V lost 1 base and J lost 0 bases. CDR3 bases: TGTGCCAGCAGCTTGACGCAGGGGGCGAGCTCCTACAATGAGCAGTTCTTC. Translation gives CASSLTQGASSYNEQFF.

The chain uses TRBV5-1 and TRBJ2-2; the D is unclear. This CDR3 has 15 amino acids. V lost 6 bases to trimming and J lost 0 bases, with 12 bases between them. In germline, CDR1 is SGHRS, CDR2 YFSETQ. The CDR3 loop is CASTIDPANTGELFF. CDR3 nucleotide sequence: TGCGCCAGCACGATAGATCCCGCGAACACCGGGGAGCTGTTTTTT.

J is TRBJ2-5 and V is TRBV9; D unresolved. V was shortened by 0 bases and J by 6 bases, with 9 bases between the two germline ends. The CDR3 contains 13 residues. Germline values: CDR1 SGDLS, CDR2 YYNGEE. In nucleotides, the CDR3 is TGTGCCAGCAGCGTAGAGGAGAGGAAGACCCAGTACTTC. Encoded protein: CASSVEERKTQYF.

This chain connects TRBV5-5 to TRBJ2-7; D possibly corresponds to TRBD1 (6 bases). Germline V CDR1 and CDR2: SGHKS, YYEKEE (reference sequence). V lost 4 bases, J lost 6 bases, and 23 bases lay in between. The CDR3 length is 16 residues. CDR3 residues: CASSRLSGTHPGEQYF. The CDR3 DNA is TGTGCCAGCAGCAGATTATCCGGGACACATCCGGGCGAGCAGTACTTC.